This T cell receptor (beta chain) came from a study of cytomegalovirus exposure and HLA in healthy donors. CDR3 length: 14 residues. CDR1 and CDR2 from the germline V gene are MNHEY and SMNVEV (reference sequence). Primers included in the PCR were 60 Vbeta and 13 Jbeta primers. The table came from immunoSEQ multiplex PCR; TCRdb's copy has only in-frame clones and leaves some out. This table holds fewer than 90,000 clones, approximately 79% found once. Sampled while nominally healthy, donors likely had unrecorded immune exposures. Note on this clone: As yet, its antigen is unknown.

Overall study results and limits: The listing of roughly 160 TCR beta chains classed them as cytomegalovirus-associated. Follow-up analysis later connected one missense variant in DCLRE1C with trimming of TCR beta V- and J-genes. In a later analysis, specific HLA alleles were associated with 15,000 to 20,000 TCR beta sequences at a 0.05 false discovery rate.

This TCR derives from a female donor in good health and CMV-seronegative. The J gene is TRBJ2-5, the V gene TRBV27; maybe TRBD1 (5 bases). The DNA matches TRBJ2-7 better at its end, which makes the J call doubtful. The material sequenced was PBMCs. The DNA for the CDR3 is TGTGCCAGCAGCCCCAGGGTCTACTCCTACGAGCAGTACTTC. It encodes CASSPRVYSYEQYF.